This is a list of T cell receptor beta chains from one sample in a study of beta chain features in type 1 diabetes. Libraries were prepared by immunoSEQ multiplex PCR; TCRdb keeps only in-frame clonotypes and omits some of them. Among some 220,000 clones, about a tenth were seen once, and the ten largest hold approximately 1.4%. Sequences were obtained from central memory CD4+ T cells from blood. These receptors came from a man in his late teens or twenties in good health. Each CDR3 is given without its conserved first and last residue. The D gene is left open where the match is weak.

ASSAQVGETQY	TRBJ2-5	11	TRBV7-2	NA
ASSLYRVDTEAF	TRBJ1-1	12	TRBV5-1	NA
ASSSPSGTVETQY	TRBJ2-5	13	TRBV7-6	TRBD2
ASSDQSRDSYEQY	NA	13	TRBV25-1	TRBD1
ASSSTYSNQPQH	TRBJ1-5	12	TRBV6-5	NA
AWSQGSHEQY	TRBJ2-7	10	TRBV30	NA
AWSPGLARLEQY	TRBJ2-7	12	TRBV30	TRBD2
ASSEGNREYYEQY	TRBJ2-7	13	TRBV2	NA
SAHLDTAGETQY	TRBJ2-5	12	TRBV29-1	NA
SVYKLAGDNEQF	TRBJ2-1	12	TRBV29-1	TRBD2
ASSLAGGGVSSTDTQY	TRBJ2-3	16	TRBV5-4	NA
ASSLVDRQGRAF	TRBJ1-3	12	TRBV7-2	TRBD1
ASSQDTGFSYGYT	TRBJ1-2	13	TRBV4-3	NA
ASMPRGGYEQY	TRBJ2-7	11	TRBV27	NA
ASSLEARENEKLF	TRBJ1-4	13	TRBV5-1	NA
ATSRDLARGNEQF	TRBJ2-1	13	TRBV15	NA
ASSMGVNYEQY	TRBJ2-7	11	TRBV19	NA
ASSLAGSVPEQF	TRBJ2-1	12	TRBV7-9	NA
SVGGRAGEGYT	TRBJ1-2	11	TRBV29-1	NA
ASRLRKSGSSLDEQF	TRBJ2-1	15	TRBV12-2	NA
ASSPLLSGAGGELF	TRBJ2-2	14	TRBV4-3	NA
ASSQKAGVVGNQPQH	TRBJ1-5	15	TRBV28	NA
ASSEGLAASTDTQY	TRBJ2-3	14	TRBV5-4	TRBD2
ASTTEGTANTGELF	TRBJ2-2	14	TRBV28	TRBD1
ASSLLGNTGELF	TRBJ2-2	12	TRBV7-3	NA
ASRQRDGQMTQY	TRBJ2-5	12	TRBV7-6	NA
ASSLLTPGTYEQY	TRBJ2-7	13	TRBV27	NA
AWSVRGSISAF	TRBJ1-1	11	TRBV30	NA
AISESVDTEAF	TRBJ1-1	11	TRBV10-3	NA
ASSATTDNGYT	TRBJ1-2	11	TRBV6-1	NA
ASSHRDREYEQY	TRBJ2-7	12	TRBV7-2	NA
ASSQDLSWTGELF	TRBJ2-2	13	TRBV4-3	NA
SVGQGNEQY	TRBJ2-7	9	TRBV29-1	NA
ASRTGVRAF	TRBJ1-1	9	TRBV6-1	TRBD1
ASSFSSGSRYEQY	TRBJ2-7	13	TRBV7-8	TRBD2
ASSLEASGGIQETQY	TRBJ2-5	15	TRBV5-1	NA
ASSLTYEQY	TRBJ2-7	9	TRBV25-1	NA
ASSGRDSNTGELF	TRBJ2-2	13	TRBV6-5	NA
ASSLREGDTQY	TRBJ2-3	11	TRBV7-2	TRBD2
AISAGTANTEAF	TRBJ1-1	12	TRBV10-3	TRBD1
ASSMSGSGREDEQF	TRBJ2-1	14	TRBV19	TRBD2
ASSQEGGTDYEQY	TRBJ2-7	13	TRBV4-3	NA
ASSYSLGAKNIQY	TRBJ2-4	13	TRBV6-5	NA
ASSLQRGEDEQF	TRBJ2-1	12	TRBV5-1	NA
ASSLDGEATYGYT	TRBJ1-2	13	TRBV7-9	NA
ASSESGINQPQH	TRBJ1-5	12	TRBV2	NA